Listed below are T cell receptor beta chains from one sample, sequenced in a study of Tregs in tolerant kidney transplant recipients. Sequencing was performed with immunoSEQ multiplex PCR; in TCRdb, only in-frame clones are kept and a portion is missing. The repertoire has some 70,000 clones, around nine tenths of them found once; the top ten carry 9.5% to 12%. The specimen comprised CD8+ T cells from blood, sampled before the transplant. These receptors all stem from a human donor who received a combined kidney and bone marrow transplant. Both conserved end residues are part of each CDR3. Size tells how often a clone was seen (once, few, many) or the class of an expanded clone, and some rows leave it out.

j_gene | abundance | v_gene | len | CDR3aa
TRBJ1-6 | once | TRBV27 | 16 | CASSPSQGTFNSPLHF
TRBJ2-1 | NA | TRBV9 | 15 | CASSPTSGGAYEQFF
TRBJ2-7 | NA | TRBV27 | 14 | CASSFSGPAREQYF
TRBJ2-7 | NA | TRBV15 | 12 | CATGGGSYEQYF
TRBJ1-5 | NA | TRBV27 | 17 | CASSLTAGGNGNQPQHF
TRBJ1-1 | few | TRBV7-3 | 16 | CASSLTVSGFATEAFF
TRBJ2-1 | NA | TRBV4-1 | 15 | CASSQDPGMYNEQFF
TRBJ2-7 | NA | TRBV19 | 14 | CASSLREVSYEQYF
TRBJ2-7 | NA | TRBV11-3 | 15 | CASSLSRRRSYEQYF
TRBJ2-1 | NA | TRBV13 | 12 | CASRQGGNEQFF
TRBJ2-7 | NA | TRBV30 | 13 | CAWSVAGDYGQYF
TRBJ1-5 | NA | TRBV5-6 | 13 | CASSFGGAQPQHF
TRBJ2-7 | NA | TRBV6-1 | 14 | CASSDTESSYEQYF
TRBJ2-3 | NA | TRBV13 | 14 | CASSQGFRTDTQYF
TRBJ2-5 | NA | TRBV5-4 | 13 | CASSSDRRETQYF
TRBJ1-5 | NA | TRBV19 | 15 | CASSIRTGGNQPQHF
TRBJ2-3 | NA | TRBV4-3 | 17 | CASSQVWESEGTNTQYF
TRBJ2-1 | NA | TRBV19 | 12 | CASNSPINEQFF
TRBJ2-1 | NA | TRBV2 | 14 | CASTQRESVDEQFF
TRBJ1-2 | NA | TRBV27 | 13 | CASTRTGHYGYTF
TRBJ2-1 | NA | TRBV7-6 | 14 | CASSSSGGSNEQFF
TRBJ1-5 | NA | TRBV27 | 13 | CASSLVSGQPQHF
TRBJ2-7 | NA | TRBV19 | 14 | CASSHFLYSYEQYF
TRBJ2-7 | NA | TRBV6-1 | 11 | CASRDSYEQYF
TRBJ1-1 | NA | TRBV21-1 | 16 | CASSKERLQGGTEAFF
TRBJ1-3 | NA | TRBV9 | 14 | CASSAGISGNTIYF
TRBJ2-7 | NA | TRBV4-1 | 16 | CASSQGPGTSGYEQYF
TRBJ1-5 | once | TRBV4-1 | 15 | CASSHGTGGNQPQHF
TRBJ2-3 | NA | TRBV11-3 | 13 | CASSLYGPDTQYF
TRBJ2-1 | NA | TRBV18 | 14 | CASSPERTGDEQFF
TRBJ1-2 | NA | TRBV5-1 | 12 | CATTTGRDGYTF
TRBJ2-7 | NA | TRBV14 | 14 | CASSHGTGYYEQYF
TRBJ2-7 | NA | TRBV5-1 | 13 | CASSLMTGDEQYF
TRBJ1-2 | once | TRBV5-6 | 13 | CASSLGTGNGYTF
TRBJ1-1 | once | TRBV19 | 16 | CASSIWGVGGNTEAFF
TRBJ1-2 | NA | TRBV4-2 | 12 | CASSPDTYGYTF
TRBJ2-7 | NA | TRBV4-1 | 13 | CASSDAGSYEQYF
TRBJ2-1 | NA | TRBV4-3 | 18 | CASSQVSVYGEGYNEQFF
TRBJ2-7 | NA | TRBV19 | 18 | CASSSRPGVTSESYEQYF
TRBJ2-7 | NA | TRBV18 | 13 | CASSPAGGGEQYF
TRBJ1-2 | once | TRBV7-9 | 14 | CASSLDSRNYGYTF
TRBJ2-2 | NA | TRBV4-3 | 17 | CASSQGHRTENTGELFF
TRBJ1-4 | NA | TRBV5-6 | 14 | CASSFLRGDEKLFF
TRBJ1-3 | few | TRBV21-1 | 14 | CASSRGNSGNTIYF
TRBJ2-2 | NA | TRBV7-9 | 12 | CASTPGPGELFF
TRBJ1-4 | few | TRBV4-3 | 15 | CASSQVRATNEKLFF
TRBJ2-7 | NA | TRBV4-1 | 15 | CASSQRDRDTYEQYF
TRBJ2-2 | once | TRBV4-3 | 17 | CASSQEKAGANTGELFF
TRBJ2-7 | NA | TRBV4-1 | 16 | CASSQEENREGYEQYF